The T cell receptor (beta chain) under discussion was sequenced for a study of blood T cell repertoires in COVID-19. V shed 2 bases and J 5 bases; nucleotides not matched to a gene: 16. The germline CDR1 and CDR2 sequences are SGDLS and YYNGEE. The CDR3 runs 18 residues. The repertoire was sequenced with immunoSEQ multiplex PCR; TCRdb's copy has only in-frame clones and lacks some. The sample contains some 190,000 clones, over 75% of which appear only once. The receptor was isolated from a man aged 60-69 years with acute or convalescent COVID-19. This chain connects TRBV9 to TRBJ1-1; TRBD1 matches at 9 bases. Sequenced: peripheral blood. Here the CDR3 reads CASSVTSSTTGGRTEAFF. CDR3 coding DNA: TGTGCCAGCAGCGTGACCTCCTCAACGACAGGGGGGAGGACTGAAGCTTTCTTT.